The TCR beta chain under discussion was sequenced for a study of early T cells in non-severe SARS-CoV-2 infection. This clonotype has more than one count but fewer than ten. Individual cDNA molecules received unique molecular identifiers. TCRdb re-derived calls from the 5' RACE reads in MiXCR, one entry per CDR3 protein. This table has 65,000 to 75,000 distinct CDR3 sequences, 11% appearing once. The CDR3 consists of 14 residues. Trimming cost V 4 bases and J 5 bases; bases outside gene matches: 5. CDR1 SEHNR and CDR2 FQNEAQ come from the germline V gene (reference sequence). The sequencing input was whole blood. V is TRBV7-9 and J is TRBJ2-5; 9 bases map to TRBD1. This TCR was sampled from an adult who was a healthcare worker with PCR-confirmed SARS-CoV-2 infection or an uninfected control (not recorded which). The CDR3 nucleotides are TGTGCCAGCAGCTATGGACAGGGGAAGGAGACCCAGTACTTC. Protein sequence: CASSYGQGKETQYF.